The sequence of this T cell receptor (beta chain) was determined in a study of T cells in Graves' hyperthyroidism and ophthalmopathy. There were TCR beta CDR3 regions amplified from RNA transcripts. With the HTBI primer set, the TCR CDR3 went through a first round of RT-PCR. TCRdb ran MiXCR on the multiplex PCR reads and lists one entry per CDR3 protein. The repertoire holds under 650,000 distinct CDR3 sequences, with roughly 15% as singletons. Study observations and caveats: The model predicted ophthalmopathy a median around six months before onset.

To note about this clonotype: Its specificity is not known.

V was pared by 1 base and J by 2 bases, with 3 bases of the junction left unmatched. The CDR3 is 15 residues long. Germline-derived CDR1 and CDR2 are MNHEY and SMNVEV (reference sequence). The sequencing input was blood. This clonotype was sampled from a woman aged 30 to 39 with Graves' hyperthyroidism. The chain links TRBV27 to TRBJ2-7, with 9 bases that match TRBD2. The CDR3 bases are TGTGCCAGCAGTTTATTAGCGGGAGCTGCCTACGAGCAGTACTTC. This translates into CASSLLAGAAYEQYF.